One and the same sample provided the 7 T cell receptor beta chains below, sequenced in a study of radiotherapy plus CTLA-4 blockade in lung cancer (dated by TCRdb to 2017 to 2018). The library was obtained by the immunoSEQ multiplex PCR assay. Sourced from immuneACCESS, this table was stored by TCRdb with only in-frame sequences that have V and J called. A share of the clones is absent; for the studies checked, an unresolved V gene accounts for under half, and the remainder has no known explanation. This sample holds some 110,000 clones; roughly 84% were observed only once. The ten biggest clones cover under 3% of the sample. This sample comprised peripheral blood, obtained from a patient treated with radiotherapy plus ipilimumab. These receptors came from a human donor with non-small cell lung cancer that progressed on radiotherapy plus ipilimumab. Some clones in this sample may be carry-over from other donors' samples.

The CDR3 region is CASSLADRRQETQYF. The CDR3 DNA sequence: TGCGCCAGCAGCTTGGCGGACAGGCGTCAAGAGACCCAGTACTTC. The chain links TRBV5-1 to TRBJ2-5, with 7 bases matching TRBD1. V lost 0 bases and J lost 2; bases outside the gene matches: 4. The CDR3 is 15 amino acids. The germline V gene encodes CDR1 SGHRS and CDR2 YFSETQ. Full variable domain (missing parts from reference TRBV5-1 and TRBJ2-5): KAGVTQTPRYLIKTRGQQVTLSCSPISGHRSVSWYQQTPGQGLQFLFEYFSETQRNKGNFPGRFSGRQFSNSRSEMNVSTLELGDSALYLCASSLADRRQETQYFGPGTRLLVL.

This CDR3 reads CASSRLRDLAQYF. CDR3 sequence (DNA): TGCGCCAGCAGCCGGTTACGGGACCTGGCGCAGTATTTT. The rearrangement uses TRBV5-1 and TRBJ2-3, with D possibly being TRBD1 or TRBD2 (5 bases each). The CDR3 spans 13 residues. Germline V gene data show CDR1 as SGHRS and CDR2 as YFSETQ. Trimming shortened V by 4 bases and J by 10 bases, and 16 bases separated the two germline ends.

This sequence joins TRBV7-2 and TRBJ1-3; TRBD1 agrees at 7 bases. The CDR3 extends over 16 amino acids. J lost 0 bases, V lost 5 bases, and 7 bases had no gene match. Germline lookup yields CDR1 SGHTA and CDR2 FQGNSA. CDR3 DNA sequence: TGTGCCAGCAGCGATCGGACAGGATCCTCTGGAAACACCATATATTTT. Its protein product is CASSDRTGSSGNTIYF.

A note on this clone: The same CDR3 is also encoded by other DNA sequences in this sample. The chain employs TRBV4-3 and TRBJ2-6; D unresolved. V gave up 0 bases and J gave up 1 base, with 7 bases separating them. The V gene's germline CDR1 is LGHNA and CDR2 YSLEER. The CDR3 runs to 16 residues. CDR3 coding DNA: TGCGCCAGCAGCCAAGATGCCTCGTCTGGGGCCAACGTCCTGACTTTC. Translation: CASSQDASSGANVLTF.

CDR3 region: CASSSRTVNTEAFF. The CDR3 bases are TGCGCCAGCAGCTCCCGGACGGTGAACACTGAAGCTTTCTTT. The V and J genes are TRBV5-1 and TRBJ1-1, with unresolved D. CDR3 length: 14 amino acids. Trimming stripped 3 bases from V and 0 bases from J, with 9 bases between. Germline V gene data show CDR1 as SGHRS and CDR2 as YFSETQ.

The CDR3: CASSLRTSGGPSTDTQYF. CDR3 DNA: TGTGCCAGCAGCTTGAGGACTAGCGGGGGACCTAGCACAGATACGCAGTATTTT. The chain carries TRBV7-2 and TRBJ2-3, with 13 bases fitting TRBD2. J gave up 0 bases and V 3 bases, and 6 bases lay outside the gene matches. Germline-derived CDR1 and CDR2 are SGHTA and FQGNSA. This CDR3 is 18 amino acids long. Looking up the rest from reference TRBV7-2 and TRBJ2-3 gives the full variable domain: GAGVSQSPSNKVTEKGKDVELRCDPISGHTALYWYRQSLGQGLEFLIYFQGNSAPDKSGLPSDRFSAERTGGSVSTLTIQRTQQEDSAVYLCASSLRTSGGPSTDTQYFGPGTRLTVL.

V and J are TRBV2 and TRBJ1-4; D unclear. CDR1 and CDR2 from the germline V gene are SNHLY and FYNNEI. The CDR3 loop spans 15 amino acids. The V end lost 4 bases, the J end lost 0 bases, and 9 bases lay between the germline ends. The chain's CDR3 is CASSGQTATNEKLFF. CDR3 DNA: TGTGCCAGCAGTGGGCAAACAGCAACTAATGAAAAACTGTTTTTT. The full variable domain, rest sourced from reference TRBV2 and TRBJ1-4, is EPEVTQTPSHQVTQMGQEVILRCVPISNHLYFYWYRQILGQKVEFLVSFYNNEISEKSEIFDDQFSVERPDGSNFTLKIRSTKLEDSAMYFCASSGQTATNEKLFFGSGTQLSVL.